This T cell receptor beta chain was captured in a study of blood T cell repertoires in COVID-19. Background on the study: Samples taken during acute and convalescent COVID-19 were collected in the United States, Italy and Spain. Nucleic acid was either cDNA or gDNA, and it came from T cells, B-cell-depleted T cells, or PBMCs.

This clone has more than one count but fewer than ten. CDR3 length: 15 amino acids. V was clipped by 0 bases and J by 7 bases; unmatched bases: 8. The V gene's germline CDR1 is LNHNV and CDR2 YYDKDF (reference sequence). The repertoire was sequenced with immunoSEQ multiplex PCR; TCRdb's copy has only in-frame clones and lacks some. The sample lists 140,000 or so clones; approximately 89% were seen once. Sequencing was done on a sample of peripheral blood. This chain joins TRBV15 and TRBJ1-2, with 7 bases aligning to TRBD1. The clonotype comes from a woman between 50 and 59 years old with acute or convalescent COVID-19. The CDR3 spells CATSREGDSLIGYTF. The CDR3 DNA reads TGTGCCACCAGCAGAGAGGGGGACAGTCTTATTGGCTACACCTTC.